This TCR beta chain was recovered during a study of T cells in Graves' hyperthyroidism and ophthalmopathy (dated by TCRdb to between 2019 and 2020). As for the study more broadly: Peripheral blood samples were taken at the time of initial diagnosis, prior to any treatment. TCR V-J signatures able to tell the groups apart were searched for in a discovery cohort of around 95 patients, of whom 43 had Graves' ophthalmopathy and 57 had stable Graves' hyperthyroidism. Whether ophthalmopathy could be predicted prospectively was tested in an independent validation cohort made up of 18 to 20 hyperthyroidism patients plus 17 patients who later progressed to ophthalmopathy. The 90 to 100 discovery patients were randomly split 7:3 into training and test sets. Thyroid tissue and blood T-cell repertoires from roughly six Graves' hyperthyroidism patients were also compared in the study. After blood sampling, hyperthyroidism patients were treated with methimazole at a starting dose of 30 mg daily, and ophthalmopathy patients were treated with high-dose intravenous methylprednisolone. The paper describes TCR Vbeta CDR3 sequencing of 140 or so peripheral blood samples, made up of roughly 40 ophthalmopathy patients, 70 to 75 hyperthyroidism patients and about 17 progressor patients.

The full study reports these points: A 13 V-J signature model separated ophthalmopathy from stable hyperthyroidism, with approximately 86% sensitivity and just under 84% specificity in cross-validation and 80%/75% in testing. Most expanded thyroid clonotypes (frequency above 0.001) were also found in blood, which suggests that blood repertoires may mirror thyroid immune responses. In validation, the model predicted progression to ophthalmopathy a median of about 6 months before onset, with about 64% sensitivity and 72.22% specificity. No statistical method was used to set the sample size in advance, and investigators knew the group allocation.

In the ophthalmopathy patients, disease was moderately to severely active, with a Clinical Activity Score of 3 or more, a NOSPECS grade of 4 or more, and a duration of less than 3 months. Any patient with an uncontrolled infection, another autoimmune disease, pregnancy or lactation was excluded. Diagnoses were based on clinical symptoms, serum thyroxine and TRAb, thyroid ultrasound and orbital computed tomography. PBMCs were isolated from 7.5 to 10 ml of fresh peripheral blood by Ficoll-Paque density gradient centrifugation. Trizol reagent was used to extract total RNA, and RNA quality was then checked on an Agilent 2100 Bioanalyzer. Amplification of TCR beta CDR3 regions was carried out from RNA transcripts. For the first round of RT-PCR on the TCR CDR3, the HTBI primer set was used together with the Qiagen OneStep RT-PCR kit. Libraries were constructed in a second round of multiplex PCR, after which size selection and purification were carried out. Paired-end sequencing of the libraries was performed with 100 bp reads on an Illumina HiSeq2000. Processing in the source paper ran as follows. SOAPnuke was used to process the raw data, throwing out any read that contained adapters or uncalled bases, had a mean Phred below 15, or lacked an exact constant-primer or identifier match. COPE v1.2.5 was used to merge the high-quality paired reads, and each unique nucleotide sequence was defined as a clonotype. MiTCR v1.1 was used to align the clonotypes against IMGT TRBV, TRBD and TRBJ reference segments. Analysis was restricted to V-J combinations with a frequency above 0.0001, which covered roughly 99% of repertoires. The TCS score was defined as the ratio of F50 (clonal expansion) to E x V (chaos), calculated using BLOSUM62-based TCRdist between CDR3 peptides within each V-J. Welch's t-statistics and random forest reduced several hundred V-J features to roughly 13, which were used in a naive Bayes classifier (R e1071). TCRdb passed the public sequencing reads through fastp at Q25 and MiXCR, retaining productive beta sequences. Merged by CDR3 protein, the rows form single entries marked with the most common genes and DNA. Here the V and J calls rest on TCRdb's processing, not on the authors' analysis. The sample table records about half a million distinct CDR3 sequences; 15% to 20% of these occur just once. The ten biggest clones cover over 45% of the sample.

A word on this clonotype: Its antigen target is currently unknown. Base-call qualities are not available, and no considerably larger clone is one nucleotide away.

The origin of this receptor is a man aged 40-55 years with Graves' ophthalmopathy. Sequenced material: blood.

The sequenced DNA: TGTGCCAGCGGGTGGGGGGCTAGGACGAACACCGGGGAGCTGTTTTTT. Translated, it gives CASGWGARTNTGELFF. Recombination joined TRBV2 with TRBJ2-2; the D segment might be TRBD1 or TRBD2, since each matches 6 bases. The cysteine opens and the phenylalanine closes a CDR3 of 16 amino acids. Only the CDR3 portion is preserved as DNA: 48 bases, with reading frame beginning at the first base. Sequences SNHLY (CDR1) and FYNNEI (CDR2) are obtained from the germline V gene. Trimming at the junction amounts to 8 bases on V and 0 bases on J, and the germline ends lie 16 bases apart.